A single sample gave rise to the 6 T cell receptor beta chains below, sequenced in a study of blood T cell repertoires in COVID-19. Only in-frame clones appear in the TCRdb table, and some are missing; sequencing was by immunoSEQ multiplex PCR. The sample shows hundreds of thousands of clones, about 85% of them seen only once. The sample was PBMCs or T cells enriched from blood (not recorded which). All receptors come from a man aged 35 to 55 who had recovered from COVID-19.

V gene TRBV24-1 combines with J gene TRBJ1-4, with TRBD1 identical over 7 bases. The CDR3 has 17 amino acids. Germline lookup yields CDR1 KGHDR and CDR2 SFDVKD. Trimming at V came to 4 bases and at J to 7 bases, leaving 14 bases not matched to a gene. The DNA for the CDR3 is TGTGCCACCAGTGACGCCCTTCAGACAGGGAATGTTGAAAAACTGTTTTTT. Amino acids: CATSDALQTGNVEKLFF.

In its sample, this clone was seen once. This chain uses TRBV7-2 with TRBJ2-7; 11 bases line up with TRBD2. This CDR3 is 17 amino acids long. J gave up 1 base and V 1 base, and 6 bases lay outside the gene matches. In germline, CDR1 is SGHTA, CDR2 FQGNSA. The CDR3 reads CASSLGGGLAASYEQYF. The CDR3 DNA reads as TGTGCCAGCAGCTTAGGGGGGGGACTAGCGGCATCCTACGAGCAGTACTTC. Variable domain in full (rest from reference TRBV7-2 and TRBJ2-7): GAGVSQSPSNKVTEKGKDVELRCDPISGHTALYWYRQSLGQGLEFLIYFQGNSAPDKSGLPSDRFSAERTGGSVSTLTIQRTQQEDSAVYLCASSLGGGLAASYEQYFGPGTRLTVT.

J is TRBJ2-5 and V is TRBV7-9, with a possible D match to TRBD1 (6 bases). The V and J ends lost 2 bases and 4 bases respectively, with 11 bases between them. The germline CDR1 and CDR2 sequences are SEHNR and FQNEAQ (reference sequence). This CDR3 comprises 14 residues. The CDR3 DNA reads as TGTGCCAGCAGCTTAAATCTAGGGGGAGAGACCCAGTACTTC. This gives the protein CASSLNLGGETQYF.

V gene TRBV9 combines with J gene TRBJ1-2; D uncertain. Germline V gene data show CDR1 as SGDLS and CDR2 as YYNGEE. Trimming cost V 9 bases and J 4 bases, with 7 bases left between them. This CDR3 is 10 amino acids long. In DNA, the CDR3 is TGTGCCACACAGATCTATGGCTACACCTTC. Amino acids: CATQIYGYTF.

The chain has TRBV4-1 and TRBJ2-5; 10 bases are shared with TRBD2. The CDR3 is 17 amino acids. Germline trimming cut 1 base from V and 1 base from J; bases unmatched to any gene: 6. Germline V CDR1 and CDR2: MGHRA, YSYEKL. The CDR3 DNA reads TGCGCCAGCAGCCAAGTGCCTAGCGGGAGTACCCAAGAGACCCAGTACTTC. As protein: CASSQVPSGSTQETQYF.

The chain joins TRBV4-2 to TRBJ1-2; 8 bases are shared with TRBD1. The CDR3 contains 15 residues. Germline CDR1 reads LGHNA; CDR2 reads YNFKEQ. V lost 0 bases to trimming and J lost 8 bases; unmatched junction nucleotides: 8. The CDR3 loop reads CASSQERQGAGGYTF. CDR3 DNA sequence: TGTGCCAGCAGCCAAGAACGGCAGGGGGCGGGAGGCTACACCTTC.